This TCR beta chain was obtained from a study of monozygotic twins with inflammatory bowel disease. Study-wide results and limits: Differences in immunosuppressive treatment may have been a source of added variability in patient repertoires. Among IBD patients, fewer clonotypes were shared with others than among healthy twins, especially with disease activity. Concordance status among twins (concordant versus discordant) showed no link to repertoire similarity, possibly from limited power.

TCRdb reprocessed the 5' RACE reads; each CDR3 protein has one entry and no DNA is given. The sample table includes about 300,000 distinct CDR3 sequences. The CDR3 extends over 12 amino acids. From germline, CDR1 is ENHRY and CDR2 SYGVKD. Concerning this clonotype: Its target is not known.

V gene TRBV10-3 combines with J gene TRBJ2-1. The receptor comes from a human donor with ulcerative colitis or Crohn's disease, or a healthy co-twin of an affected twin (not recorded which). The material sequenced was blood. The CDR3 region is CAISEGSIEQFF.